The 29 T cell receptor beta chains listed next were all sequenced from one sample in a study of regulatory T cells in long-lasting Graves disease. Researchers made TCR beta libraries by using iRepertoire HTBI primers and running Arm-PCR on CDR3 regions. A single record per CDR3 protein comes from TCRdb applying MiXCR to the multiplex PCR reads. This repertoire shows 550,000 or so distinct CDR3 sequences, more than 10% found once; its top ten account for approximately 9%. Time point described: newly diagnosed GD, antithyroid drugs for less than 3 months. PBMCs were the source of the RNA used for TCR sequencing. This same sample was also part of a study on T cells in Graves' hyperthyroidism and ophthalmopathy.

This specimen was peripheral blood mononuclear cells (PBMCs), taken at new diagnosis, from a patient treated with antithyroid drugs. These receptors were taken from a woman in her 30s with Graves disease.

This clonotype was observed at least ten times. The chain couples TRBV7-2 to TRBJ2-7; no firm D call. Per the germline V gene, CDR1 is SGHTA and CDR2 is FQGNSA. This CDR3 region has 11 residues. Trimming cost V 5 bases and J 7 bases, with 9 bases left between them. This chain's CDR3 is CASSPLREQYF. The CDR3 DNA follows: TGTGCCAGCAGCCCCCTGAGAGAGCAGTACTTC.

This clonotype appeared many times. The chain has TRBV12-3 or TRBV12-4 and TRBJ2-5, with 10 bases matching TRBD2. V shed 6 bases and J 3 bases; nucleotides not matched to a gene: 10. The CDR3 contains 16 residues. CDR3 sequence reads: CASSDLAGVQEETQYF. The CDR3 DNA is TGTGCCAGCAGCGATCTAGCGGGAGTACAGGAAGAGACCCAGTACTTC.

This clonotype was counted between two and nine times. This chain joins TRBV20-1 and TRBJ2-7, with TRBD1 as a possible D gene (6 bases). V was clipped by 3 bases and J by 3 bases, with 12 bases between them. Per the germline V gene, CDR1 is DFQATT and CDR2 is SNEGSKA (reference sequence). The CDR3 sequence is 13 residues long. The CDR3 DNA follows: TGCAGTGCTAGTCCCAGGGGATTCTACGAGCAGTACTTC. Its protein product is CSASPRGFYEQYF.

In its sample, this clonotype was seen many times. The chain links TRBV30 to TRBJ1-5; D is undetermined. Trimming stripped 0 bases from V and 5 bases from J, with 8 bases between. In germline, CDR1 is GTSNPN, CDR2 SVGIG (reference sequence). This CDR3 has 13 amino acids. CDR3 nucleotides: TGTGCCTGGAGTGTTCTGCAAGATCAGCCCCAGCATTTT. It is translated as CAWSVLQDQPQHF.

On this clonotype itself: One base separates it from a far larger clone, so it is likely a read error. This chain links TRBV11-3 with TRBJ2-7; the D is unclear. Germline V gene data show CDR1 as SGHNT and CDR2 as YENEEA. This CDR3 contains 13 residues. CDR3 nucleotides: TGTGCCGGCAGCTTACTCGACGGGTACGAGCAGTACTTC. Protein: CAGSLLDGYEQYF. Drawing the rest from reference TRBV11-3 and TRBJ2-7, the complete variable domain is EAGVVQSPRYKIIEKKQPVAFWCNPISGHNTLYWYLQNLGQGPELLIRYENEEAVDDSQLPKDRFSAERLKGVDSTLKIQPAELGDSAVYLCAGSLLDGYEQYFGPGTRLTVT.

The chain joins TRBV19 to TRBJ2-6; D is unresolved. The germline CDR1 and CDR2 sequences are LNHDA and SQIVND (reference sequence). Trimming cost V 1 base and J 0 bases, with 7 bases left between them. The CDR3 consists of 16 residues. The CDR3 reads CASSIGTSSGANVLTF. CDR3 nucleotide sequence: TGTGCCAGTAGTATAGGCACCTCCTCTGGGGCCAACGTCCTGACTTTC.

This clonotype was found a few times. The rearrangement links TRBV20-1 to TRBJ2-1; TRBD2 matches at 9 bases. The CDR3 is made up of 15 amino acids. Germline V gene lookup returns CDR1 DFQATT and CDR2 SNEGSKA (reference sequence). V was clipped by 6 bases and J by 1 base; unmatched bases: 7. The DNA of the CDR3 is TGCAGTGCAGAAACAGCGGGAGGATCCTACAATGAGCAGTTCTTC. Its translation is CSAETAGGSYNEQFF.

This clonotype was counted at least ten times. The chain has TRBV11-2 and TRBJ2-2, with TRBD1 matching 7 bases. CDR1 is SGHAT and CDR2 is FQNNGV in the germline V gene. This CDR3 contains 15 residues. V was pared by 6 bases and J by 0 bases, with 4 bases of the junction left unmatched. The CDR3 is CASRRQGSNTGELFF. Here the CDR3 DNA reads TGTGCCAGCAGGAGACAGGGATCGAACACCGGGGAGCTGTTTTTT.

This clonotype was counted ten times or more. The J gene is TRBJ2-1, the V gene TRBV2, with 11 bases that match TRBD2. Germline loops: CDR1 SNHLY, CDR2 FYNNEI. V lost 6 bases, J lost 4 bases, and 11 bases stayed unmatched. The CDR3 runs 17 residues. The CDR3 coding sequence is TGTGCCAGCAGGGGGACTAGCGGAGAAGATACTTACAATGAGCAGTTCTTC. Protein product: CASRGTSGEDTYNEQFF.

The J gene is TRBJ2-7, the V gene TRBV18; D is possibly TRBD2 (6 bases). Germline values: CDR1 KGHSH, CDR2 LQKENI. The CDR3 covers 14 residues. The V and J ends lost 2 bases and 3 bases respectively, with 11 bases between them. The CDR3 DNA is TGTGCCAGCTCACCAGACAAGGGAGGCTACGAGCAGTACTTC. As protein: CASSPDKGGYEQYF.

The sample holds a few counts of this clonotype. This chain connects TRBV19 to TRBJ2-7, with D possibly matching TRBD1 (5 bases). The V and J ends lost 7 bases and 7 bases respectively, with 20 bases between them. Germline V gene lookup returns CDR1 LNHDA and CDR2 SQIVND (reference sequence). This CDR3 is built from 14 residues. The CDR3 loop is CASNETEPSREQYF. The CDR3 bases are TGTGCCAGTAACGAGACAGAGCCGTCGCGGGAGCAGTACTTC.

This clonotype was observed a handful of times. This chain links TRBV6-5 with TRBJ1-1; D uncertain. Germline CDR1 is MNHEY and CDR2 is SVGAGI. CDR3 size: 14 residues. Trimming cost V 2 bases and J 3 bases, with 10 bases left between them. This CDR3 reads CASSYVGEDTEAFF. The CDR3 DNA follows: TGTGCCAGCAGTTACGTCGGGGAGGACACTGAAGCTTTCTTT.

This sequence joins TRBV19 and TRBJ1-5; no clear D gene. The V end was cut by 6 bases, the J end by 3 bases, with 9 bases between. Germline V gives CDR1 LNHDA, CDR2 SQIVND (reference sequence). The length of the CDR3 is 13 residues. The CDR3 DNA reads TGTGCCAGTAGGAGGGATCCCAATCAGCCCCAGCATTTT. Protein: CASRRDPNQPQHF.

This clonotype was picked up many times. The chain carries TRBV7-9 and TRBJ1-2; no reliable D call. Germline-derived CDR1 and CDR2 are SEHNR and FQNEAQ (reference sequence). CDR3 length: 14 residues. Trimming shortened V by 7 bases and J by 2 bases, and 14 bases separated the two germline ends. This chain's CDR3 is CASKAPVDNYGYTF. The CDR3 DNA sequence: TGTGCCAGCAAGGCCCCAGTCGACAACTATGGCTACACCTTC.

J is TRBJ2-1 and V is TRBV20-1, with 8 positions matching TRBD2. CDR3 size: 16 residues. The V segment lost 0 bases and the J segment 7 bases; nucleotides outside the gene matches: 11. Germline CDR1 and CDR2: DFQATT and SNEGSKA (reference sequence). The CDR3 reads CSARDAVAGYGNEQFF. CDR3 DNA sequence: TGCAGTGCTAGAGATGCTGTAGCGGGATACGGTAATGAGCAGTTCTTC.

This clonotype has at least ten counts. This chain uses TRBV11-2 with TRBJ2-1, with D unresolved. Looked up from germline, CDR1 is SGHAT and CDR2 is FQNNGV. CDR3 size: 15 residues. V was cut by 4 bases and J by 7 bases, with 17 bases left in between. The CDR3, as DNA: TGTGCCAGCAGCTCCCCTCACCTGCTAGGGAATGAGCAGTTCTTC. Encoded protein: CASSSPHLLGNEQFF.

This clonotype was observed at least ten times. The V gene is TRBV28, the J gene TRBJ2-1, with a tentative D call TRBD2 (6 bases). Germline V gene lookup returns CDR1 MDHEN and CDR2 SYDVKM. The CDR3 spans 12 residues. CDR3 coding DNA: TGTGAAAGCGGGCGGGGCTCCAATGAGCAGTTCTTC. Translated: CESGRGSNEQFF.

V usage is TRBV9 and J usage is TRBJ1-2; a weak D match, TRBD1 (6 bases). V lost 3 bases, J lost 3 bases, and 15 bases lay in between. CDR1 is SGDLS and CDR2 is YYNGEE in the germline V gene. The CDR3 contains 15 residues. CDR3 sequence (DNA): TGTGCCAGCAGCGCAGAGGGCAAGGGGGACTATGGCTACACCTTC. Protein: CASSAEGKGDYGYTF.

This clonotype was observed a handful of times. The rearrangement joins TRBV20-1 to TRBJ2-7; 7 positions match TRBD2. The J segment lost 4 bases and the V segment lost 7 bases, leaving 16 bases of the junction unmatched. The CDR3 is made up of 15 amino acids. Germline V gene lookup returns CDR1 DFQATT and CDR2 SNEGSKA (reference sequence). The CDR3 region is CSGAPWTSTLYEQYF. The CDR3 coding sequence is TGCAGTGGGGCTCCCTGGACTAGTACACTTTACGAGCAGTACTTC.

This clonotype has a count of ten or more. This chain joins TRBV3-1 and TRBJ2-7, with TRBD2 matching 12 bases. V shed 0 bases, J shed 4 bases, and the junction held 10 bases outside the gene matches. CDR3 length equals 18 residues. Germline-derived CDR1 and CDR2 are LGHDT and YNNKEL (reference sequence). CDR3 amino acids: CASSQEGWGTSGLYEQYF. CDR3 sequence (DNA): TGTGCCAGCAGCCAAGAAGGTTGGGGGACTAGCGGGTTATACGAGCAGTACTTC.

This clonotype showed up many times. This chain joins TRBV7-2 and TRBJ2-1; 8 bases fit TRBD2. Germline V CDR1 and CDR2: SGHTA, FQGNSA. The CDR3 covers 14 residues. V lost 5 bases to trimming and J lost 6 bases; unmatched junction nucleotides: 6. The CDR3 loop reads CASSHPGLVNEQFF. The CDR3 nucleotides read TGTGCCAGCAGCCACCCGGGACTAGTCAATGAGCAGTTCTTC. The full variable domain, rest sourced from reference TRBV7-2 and TRBJ2-1, is GAGVSQSPSNKVTEKGKDVELRCDPISGHTALYWYRQSLGQGLEFLIYFQGNSAPDKSGLPSDRFSAERTGGSVSTLTIQRTQQEDSAVYLCASSHPGLVNEQFFGPGTRLTVL.

This clonotype was seen only a few times. This rearrangement joins TRBV7-9 to TRBJ2-1, with a tentative D call TRBD2 (5 bases). The CDR3 has 14 residues. The germline CDR1 and CDR2 sequences are SEHNR and FQNEAQ (reference sequence). The V end lost 0 bases, the J end lost 4 bases, and 7 bases lay between the germline ends. The CDR3 nucleotides are TGTGCCAGCAGCTTAGCACTAGGATACAATGAGCAGTTCTTC. It is translated as CASSLALGYNEQFF. Based on the CDR3 plus reference TRBV7-9 and TRBJ2-1, the full variable domain is DTGVSQNPRHKITKRGQNVTFRCDPISEHNRLYWYRQTLGQGPEFLTYFQNEAQLEKSRLLSDRFSAERPKGSFSTLEIQRTEQGDSAMYLCASSLALGYNEQFFGPGTRLTVL.

This chain links TRBV20-1 with TRBJ1-1, with D uncertain. With 5 bases removed from V and 0 bases from J, the gap between germline ends came to 13 bases. CDR3 size: 14 residues. Germline loops: CDR1 DFQATT, CDR2 SNEGSKA (reference sequence). This CDR3 is CSAVKQPVNTEAFF. CDR3 nucleotide sequence: TGCAGTGCTGTCAAACAACCCGTGAACACTGAAGCTTTCTTT.

This clonotype has at least ten counts. This CDR3 reads CASSSMTSGLYNEQFF. The CDR3 DNA is TGTGCCAGCAGTAGCATGACTAGCGGGCTCTACAATGAGCAGTTCTTC. The chain carries TRBV6-2 or TRBV6-3 and TRBJ2-1; 10 nucleotides match TRBD2. The J segment lost 3 bases and the V segment lost 5 bases, leaving 7 bases of the junction unmatched. The CDR3 length is 16 residues. Germline CDR1 and CDR2: MNHEY and SVGEGT.

This clonotype came up a few times. The chain links TRBV6-1 to TRBJ1-2; TRBD1 matches 7 bases. The CDR3 sequence is 14 residues long. V was clipped by 6 bases and J by 5 bases; unmatched bases: 9. Per the germline V gene, CDR1 is MNHNS and CDR2 is SASEGT. This CDR3 reads CASRKTGSVYGYTF. The CDR3 nucleotides read TGTGCCAGCAGAAAGACAGGGAGTGTTTATGGCTACACCTTC.

Many counts were recorded for this clonotype. The chain carries TRBV5-5 and TRBJ1-4; 7 bases line up with TRBD1. This CDR3 is 14 amino acids long. The V segment lost 7 bases and the J segment 8 bases; nucleotides outside the gene matches: 11. Germline V gene lookup returns CDR1 SGHKS and CDR2 YYEKEE (reference sequence). CDR3 nucleotide sequence: TGTGCCAGCGGACCGGGACAGTTGAGGGAAAAACTGTTTTTT. This translates into CASGPGQLREKLFF.

Details on this clonotype: The junction differs from germline at one of its ends, possibly a read error. The chain carries TRBV27 and TRBJ1-6; D is possibly TRBD1 (6 bases). This CDR3 comprises 14 residues. Germline V gene sequence: CDR1 MNHEY, CDR2 SMNVEV (reference sequence). The CDR3 sequence is CASSYDRTGSPHHF. The CDR3 coding sequence is TGTGCCAGCAGTTATGACAGGACGGGATCACCCCACCACTTT.

This chain joins TRBV30 and TRBJ1-1; D is unresolved. The CDR3 runs to 11 residues. Trimming shortened V by 5 bases and J by 7 bases, and 11 bases separated the two germline ends. Germline CDR1 reads GTSNPN; CDR2 reads SVGIG (reference sequence). The CDR3 reads CAWGAYNEAFF. CDR3 DNA: TGTGCCTGGGGAGCCTACAATGAAGCTTTCTTT.

Concerning this clonotype itself: An end of the junction differs from the germline gene, which may be a read error. The rearrangement uses TRBV19 and TRBJ1-5; D call uncertain. The CDR3 sequence is 16 residues long. Germline V lookup: CDR1 LNHDA, CDR2 SQIVND (reference sequence). CDR3 protein: CASSIDPGRANRPQHF. The CDR3 nucleotides read TGTGCCAGTAGTATAGACCCTGGACGGGCTAATCGGCCCCAGCATTTT. The complete variable domain, with remaining parts taken from reference TRBV19 and TRBJ1-5, reads DGGITQSPKYLFRKEGQNVTLSCEQNLNHDAMYWYRQDPGQGLRLIYYSQIVNDFQKGDIAEGYSVSREKKESFPLTVTSAQKNPTAFYLCASSIDPGRANRPQHFGDGTRLSIL.